This TCR beta chain derives from a study of monozygotic twins with inflammatory bowel disease. Broader study findings: People with IBD had fewer clonotypes in common with others than healthy twins did, especially with disease activity. Healthy co-twins showed greater TCRbeta diversity (inverse Simpson) than IBD patients.

CDR1 is SGHDT and CDR2 is YYEEEE in the germline V gene. The length of the CDR3 is 14 residues. Total RNA isolation used whole blood (no T cell sorting was performed). Template switching was used to attach UMIs, which incorporated a 6-nucleotide sample barcode. TCRdb derives one entry per CDR3 protein from the 5' RACE reads, leaving out DNA. The table lists some 200,000 distinct CDR3 sequences. A note on this clonotype: The antigen is undetermined.

Sequencing was carried out using blood. The chain recombines TRBV5-6 with TRBJ2-3. The sequence was collected from a human donor with ulcerative colitis or Crohn's disease, or a healthy co-twin of an affected twin (not recorded which). The CDR3 here is CASSLVQGPDTQYF. Complete variable domain (other parts from reference TRBV5-6 and TRBJ2-3): DAGVTQSPTHLIKTRGQQVTLRCSPKSGHDTVSWYQQALGQGPQFIFQYYEEEERQRGNFPDRFSGHQFPNYSSELNVNALLLGDSALYLCASSLVQGPDTQYFGPGTRLTVL.